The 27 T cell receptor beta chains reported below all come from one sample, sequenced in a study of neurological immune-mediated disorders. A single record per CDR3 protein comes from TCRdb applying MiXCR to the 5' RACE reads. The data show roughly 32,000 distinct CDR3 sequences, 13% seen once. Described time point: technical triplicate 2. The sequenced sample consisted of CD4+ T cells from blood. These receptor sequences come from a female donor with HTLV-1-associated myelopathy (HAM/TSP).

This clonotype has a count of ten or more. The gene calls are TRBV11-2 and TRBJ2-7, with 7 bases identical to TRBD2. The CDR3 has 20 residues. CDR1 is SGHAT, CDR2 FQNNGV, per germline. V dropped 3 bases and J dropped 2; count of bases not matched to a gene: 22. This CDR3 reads CASSFSGLGPGRGTPYEQYF. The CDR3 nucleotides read TGTGCCAGCAGCTTTTCTGGCTTGGGTCCAGGGCGGGGGACCCCCTACGAGCAGTACTTC.

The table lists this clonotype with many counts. CDR3 residues: CSARRPGEASGEQYF. The CDR3 DNA reads TGCAGTGCTAGGAGGCCGGGTGAGGCCTCGGGCGAGCAGTACTTC. This chain connects TRBV20-1 to TRBJ2-7, with D hard to call. Trimming left V 3 bases short and J 6 bases short, with 21 bases between. This CDR3 is 15 amino acids long. From germline, CDR1 is DFQATT and CDR2 SNEGSKA (reference sequence).

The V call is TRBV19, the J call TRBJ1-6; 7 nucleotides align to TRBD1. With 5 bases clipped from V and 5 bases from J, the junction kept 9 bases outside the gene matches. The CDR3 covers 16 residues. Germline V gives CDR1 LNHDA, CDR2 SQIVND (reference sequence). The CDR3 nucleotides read TGTGCCAGTAGTGCTCGGACAGGAGTTAATAATTCACCCCTCCACTTT. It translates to CASSARTGVNNSPLHF.

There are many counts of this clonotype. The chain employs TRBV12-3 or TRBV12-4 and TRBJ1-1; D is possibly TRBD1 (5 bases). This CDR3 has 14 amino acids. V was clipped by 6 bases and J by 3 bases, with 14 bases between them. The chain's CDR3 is CASSMSGGDTEAFF. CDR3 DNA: TGTGCCAGCAGCATGAGTGGGGGAGACACTGAAGCTTTCTTT.

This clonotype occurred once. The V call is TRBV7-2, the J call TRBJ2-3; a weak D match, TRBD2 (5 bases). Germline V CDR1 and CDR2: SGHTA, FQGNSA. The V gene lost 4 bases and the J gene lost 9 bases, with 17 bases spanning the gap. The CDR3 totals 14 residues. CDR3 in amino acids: CASSSRSGDVTQYF. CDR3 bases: TGTGCCAGCAGCTCCCGGAGCGGAGACGTAACGCAGTATTTT.

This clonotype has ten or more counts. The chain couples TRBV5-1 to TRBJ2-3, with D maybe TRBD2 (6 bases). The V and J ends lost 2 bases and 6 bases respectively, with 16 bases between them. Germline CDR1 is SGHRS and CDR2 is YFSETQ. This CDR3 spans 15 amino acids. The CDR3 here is CASSFGLLGGDTQYF. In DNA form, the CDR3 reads TGCGCCAGCAGCTTCGGACTTCTCGGAGGGGATACGCAGTATTTT.

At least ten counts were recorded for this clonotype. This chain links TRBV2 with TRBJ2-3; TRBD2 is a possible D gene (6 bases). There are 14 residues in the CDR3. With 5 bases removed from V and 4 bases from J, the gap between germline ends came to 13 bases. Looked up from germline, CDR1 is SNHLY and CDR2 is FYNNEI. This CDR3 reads CASSLTRVADTQYF. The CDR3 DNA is TGTGCCAGCAGTCTGACTAGAGTGGCAGATACGCAGTATTTT.

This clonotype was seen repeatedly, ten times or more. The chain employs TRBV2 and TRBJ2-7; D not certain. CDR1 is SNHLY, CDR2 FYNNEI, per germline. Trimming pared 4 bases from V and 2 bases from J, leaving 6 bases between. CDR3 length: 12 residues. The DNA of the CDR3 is TGTGCCAGCAGTGTTACGACCTACGAGCAGTACTTC. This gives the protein CASSVTTYEQYF.

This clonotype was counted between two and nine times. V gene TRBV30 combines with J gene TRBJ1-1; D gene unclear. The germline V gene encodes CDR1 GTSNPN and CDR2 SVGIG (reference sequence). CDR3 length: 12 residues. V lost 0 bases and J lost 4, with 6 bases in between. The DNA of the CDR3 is TGTGCCTGGAGTGTAAGTAGCACTGAAGCTTTCTTT. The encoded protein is CAWSVSSTEAFF. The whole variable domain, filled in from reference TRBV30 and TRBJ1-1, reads SQTIHQWPATLVQPVGSPLSLECTVEGTSNPNLYWYRQAAGRGLQLLFYSVGIGQISSEVPQNLSASRPQDRQFILSSKKLLLSDSGFYLCAWSVSSTEAFFGQGTRLTVV.

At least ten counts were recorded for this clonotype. As DNA, the CDR3 is TGTGCCAGCAGGACAACAGGGACCTTCTACGAGCAGTACTTC. Its translation is CASRTTGTFYEQYF. The rearrangement uses TRBV6-2 or TRBV6-3 and TRBJ2-7, with a weak D call TRBD1 (6 bases). Between the trimmed V and J ends, which lost 6 bases and 3 bases, there was a span of 15 bases. The germline V gene encodes CDR1 MNHEY and CDR2 SVGEGT. The CDR3 consists of 14 residues.

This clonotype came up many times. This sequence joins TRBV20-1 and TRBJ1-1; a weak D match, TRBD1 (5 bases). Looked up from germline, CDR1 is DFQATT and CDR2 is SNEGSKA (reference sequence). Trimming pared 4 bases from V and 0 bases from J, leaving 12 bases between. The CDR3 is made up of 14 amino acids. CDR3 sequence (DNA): TGCAGTGCTAACGGGGCCAGGATGAACACTGAAGCTTTCTTT. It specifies CSANGARMNTEAFF.

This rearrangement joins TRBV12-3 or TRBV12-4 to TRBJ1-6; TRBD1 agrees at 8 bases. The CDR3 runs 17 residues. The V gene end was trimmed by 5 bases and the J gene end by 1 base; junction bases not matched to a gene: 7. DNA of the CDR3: TGTGCCAGCAGTCGTCCGCAGGGGGCGTCCTATAATTCACCCCTCCACTTT. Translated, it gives CASSRPQGASYNSPLHF.

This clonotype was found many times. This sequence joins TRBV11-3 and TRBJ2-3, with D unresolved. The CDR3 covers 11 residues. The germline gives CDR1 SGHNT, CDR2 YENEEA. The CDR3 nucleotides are TGTGCAAGCTCTATGGGAAATACGCAGTATTTT. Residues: CASSMGNTQYF.

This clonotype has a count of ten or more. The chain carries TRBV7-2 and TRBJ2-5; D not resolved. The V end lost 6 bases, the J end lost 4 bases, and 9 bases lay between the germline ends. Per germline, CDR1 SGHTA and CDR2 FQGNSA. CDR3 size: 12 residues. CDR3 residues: CASRGIGETQYF. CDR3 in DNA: TGTGCCAGCAGGGGGATCGGAGAGACCCAGTACTTC.

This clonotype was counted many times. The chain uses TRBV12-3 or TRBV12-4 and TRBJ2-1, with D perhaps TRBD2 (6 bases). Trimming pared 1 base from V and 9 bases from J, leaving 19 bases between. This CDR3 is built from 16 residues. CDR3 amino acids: CASSLGTGVSYGEQFF. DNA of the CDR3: TGTGCCAGCAGTTTAGGTACGGGAGTCTCTTATGGTGAGCAGTTCTTC.

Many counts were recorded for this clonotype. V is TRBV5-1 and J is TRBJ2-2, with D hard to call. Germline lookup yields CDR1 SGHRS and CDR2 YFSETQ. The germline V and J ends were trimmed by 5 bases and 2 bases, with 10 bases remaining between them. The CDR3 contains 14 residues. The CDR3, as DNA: TGCGCCAGCAGGCTGGCTTCTAACACCGGGGAGCTGTTTTTT. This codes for CASRLASNTGELFF.

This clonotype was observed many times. This CDR3 is CASSQGASAGPKTEAFF. The CDR3 DNA reads as TGTGCCAGCAGCCAAGGGGCCTCGGCAGGGCCGAAGACTGAAGCTTTCTTT. The rearrangement uses TRBV3-1 and TRBJ1-1; tentative D call: TRBD1 (5 bases). The germline V gene has CDR1 LGHDT and CDR2 YNNKEL (reference sequence). V lost 1 base and J 5 bases, leaving 20 bases between the germline ends. The CDR3 extends over 17 amino acids.

The CDR3 sequence is CASSRGGLNNEQFF. CDR3 DNA: TGTGCCAGCAGCCGAGGGGGCCTCAACAATGAGCAGTTCTTC. This rearrangement joins TRBV7-6 to TRBJ2-1; 7 bases match TRBD1. Trimming took 5 bases from V and 5 from J; bases not matched to a gene: 6. Germline-derived CDR1 and CDR2 are SGHVS and FNYEAQ. This CDR3 is built from 14 residues. The full variable domain, with the rest looked up from reference TRBV7-6 and TRBJ2-1, is GAGVSQSPRYKVTKRGQDVALRCDPISGHVSLYWYRQALGQGPEFLTYFNYEAQQDKSGLPNDRFSAERPEGSISTLTIQRTEQRDSAMYRCASSRGGLNNEQFFGPGTRLTVL.

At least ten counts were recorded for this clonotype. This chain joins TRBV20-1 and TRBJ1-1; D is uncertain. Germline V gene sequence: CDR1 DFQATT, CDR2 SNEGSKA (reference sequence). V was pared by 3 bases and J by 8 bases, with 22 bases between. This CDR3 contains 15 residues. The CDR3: CSASPGGRKGVEAFF. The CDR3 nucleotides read TGCAGTGCTAGCCCCGGCGGGCGAAAGGGTGTGGAAGCTTTCTTT.

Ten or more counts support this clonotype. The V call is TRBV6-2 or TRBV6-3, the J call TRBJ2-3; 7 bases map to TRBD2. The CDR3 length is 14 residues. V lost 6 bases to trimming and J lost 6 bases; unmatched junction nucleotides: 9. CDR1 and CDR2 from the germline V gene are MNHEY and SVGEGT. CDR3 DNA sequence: TGTGCCAGCAGAGGATGGGGGGGGACGGATACGCAGTATTTT. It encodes CASRGWGGTDTQYF.

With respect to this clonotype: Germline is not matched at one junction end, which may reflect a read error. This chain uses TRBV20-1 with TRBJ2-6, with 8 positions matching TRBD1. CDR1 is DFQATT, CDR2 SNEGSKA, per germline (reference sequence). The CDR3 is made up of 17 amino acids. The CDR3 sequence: CSAAGTGKNSVANVLTF. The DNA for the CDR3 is TGCAGTGCGGCCGGGACAGGAAAAAACTCTGTGGCCAACGTCCTTACTTTC.

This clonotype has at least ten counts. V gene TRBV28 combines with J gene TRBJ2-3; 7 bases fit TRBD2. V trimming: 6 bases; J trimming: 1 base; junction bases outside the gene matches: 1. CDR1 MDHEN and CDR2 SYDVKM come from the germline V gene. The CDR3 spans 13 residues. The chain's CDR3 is CASRAGGTDTQYF. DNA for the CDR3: TGTGCCAGCAGGGCGGGGGGCACAGATACGCAGTATTTT.

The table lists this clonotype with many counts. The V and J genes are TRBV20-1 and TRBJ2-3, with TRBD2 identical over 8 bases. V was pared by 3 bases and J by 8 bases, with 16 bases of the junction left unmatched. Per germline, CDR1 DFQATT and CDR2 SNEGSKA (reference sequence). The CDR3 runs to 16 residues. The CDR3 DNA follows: TGCAGTGCTAGTGTATTCCCGGCGGGAGGATCGGGTACGCAGTATTTT. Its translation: CSASVFPAGGSGTQYF.

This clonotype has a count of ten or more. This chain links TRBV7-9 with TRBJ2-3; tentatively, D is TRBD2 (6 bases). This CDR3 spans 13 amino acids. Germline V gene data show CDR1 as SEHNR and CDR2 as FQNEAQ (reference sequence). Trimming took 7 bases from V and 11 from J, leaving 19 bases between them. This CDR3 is CASIPGLRQGQYF. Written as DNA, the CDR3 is TGTGCCAGCATTCCGGGACTTCGCCAGGGGCAGTATTTT.

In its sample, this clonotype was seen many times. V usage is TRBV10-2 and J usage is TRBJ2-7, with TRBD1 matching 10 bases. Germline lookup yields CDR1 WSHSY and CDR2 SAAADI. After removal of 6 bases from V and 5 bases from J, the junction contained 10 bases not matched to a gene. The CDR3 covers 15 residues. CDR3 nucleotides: TGCGCCAGCAGCCCCCGGGACAGGGGATTTGACGAGCAGTACTTC. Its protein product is CASSPRDRGFDEQYF.

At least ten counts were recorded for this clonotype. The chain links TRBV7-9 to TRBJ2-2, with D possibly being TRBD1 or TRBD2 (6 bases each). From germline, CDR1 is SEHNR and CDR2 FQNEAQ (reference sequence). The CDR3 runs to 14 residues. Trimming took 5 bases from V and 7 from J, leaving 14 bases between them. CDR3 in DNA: TGTGCCAGCAGCGAAGACGGGGGCGGCGGGGAGCTGTTTTTT. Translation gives CASSEDGGGGELFF.

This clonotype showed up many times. The CDR3: CASSLRLAGSTDTQYF. The CDR3, as DNA: TGTGCCAGCAGCTTGCGACTAGCGGGGAGCACAGATACGCAGTATTTT. The chain combines TRBV5-4 with TRBJ2-3; 11 bases are shared with TRBD2. This CDR3 contains 16 residues. CDR1 is SGHNT and CDR2 is YYREEE in the germline V gene (reference sequence). Trimming at V came to 1 base and at J to 0 bases, leaving 1 base not matched to a gene.